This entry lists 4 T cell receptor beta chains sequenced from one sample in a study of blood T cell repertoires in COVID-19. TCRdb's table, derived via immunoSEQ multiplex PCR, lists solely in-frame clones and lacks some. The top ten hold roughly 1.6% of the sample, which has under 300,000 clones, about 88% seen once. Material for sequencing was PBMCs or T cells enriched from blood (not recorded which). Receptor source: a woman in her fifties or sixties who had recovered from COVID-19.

As DNA, the CDR3 is TGTGCCAGCTCAGGGGGGAGCTCCTATAATTCACCCCTCCACTTT. It specifies CASSGGSSYNSPLHF. The rearrangement links TRBV18 to TRBJ1-6; weak D call: TRBD1 (5 bases). The V end was cut by 5 bases, the J end by 0 bases, with 8 bases between. The germline gives CDR1 KGHSH, CDR2 LQKENI. The CDR3 loop spans 15 amino acids. The entire variable domain, with the rest obtained from reference TRBV18 and TRBJ1-6, is as follows: NAGVMQNPRHLVRRRGQEARLRCSPMKGHSHVYWYRQLPEEGLKFMVYLQKENIIDESGMPKERFSAEFPKEGPSILRIQQVVRGDSAAYFCASSGGSSYNSPLHFGNGTRLTVT.

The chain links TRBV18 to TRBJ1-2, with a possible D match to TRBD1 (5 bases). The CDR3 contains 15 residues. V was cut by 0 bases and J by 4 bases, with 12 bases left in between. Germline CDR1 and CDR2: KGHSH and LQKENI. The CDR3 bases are TGTGCCAGCTCACCACCATCGAGACAGTTCTATGGCTACACCTTC. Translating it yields CASSPPSRQFYGYTF.

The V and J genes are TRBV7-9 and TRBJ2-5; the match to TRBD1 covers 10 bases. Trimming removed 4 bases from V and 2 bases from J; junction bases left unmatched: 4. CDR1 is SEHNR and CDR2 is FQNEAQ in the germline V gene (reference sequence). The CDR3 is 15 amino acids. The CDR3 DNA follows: TGTGCCAGCAGCTCCGGGACAGGGGCACAAGAGACCCAGTACTTC. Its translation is CASSSGTGAQETQYF.

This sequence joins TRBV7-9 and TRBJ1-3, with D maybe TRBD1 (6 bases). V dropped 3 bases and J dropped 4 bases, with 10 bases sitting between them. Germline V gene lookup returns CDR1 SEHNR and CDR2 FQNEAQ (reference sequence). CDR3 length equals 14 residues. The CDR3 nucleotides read TGTGCCAGCAGCTTTAACGACAGGGGAAACACCATATATTTT. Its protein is CASSFNDRGNTIYF.